This TCR beta chain emerged from a study of T-cell memory formation after mild COVID-19. Turning to the study itself: Most TCR clusters belonged to a single donor. Study results and caveats: Clonal second-wave expansions that peaked on day 37 had unconfirmed SARS-CoV-2 specificity. Shrinking CD4+ clones were chiefly CM and EM; CD8+ ones were chiefly EMRA.

CDR1 is SEHNR, CDR2 FQNEAQ, per germline (reference sequence). The CDR3 extends over 16 amino acids. Trimming shortened V by 3 bases and J by 5 bases, and 18 bases separated the two germline ends. TCRdb used MiXCR to reprocess the 5' RACE reads, holding one entry per CDR3 protein. The sample yields approximately 110,000 distinct CDR3 sequences, about 24% seen once. There are a few counts of this clonotype. What it recognizes is unknown. The chain carries TRBV7-9 and TRBJ2-3, with TRBD2 as a possible D gene (6 bases). The specimen was PBMCs or a T cell subset sorted from them (not recorded which). The sequence was collected from a man aged 18 to 30 who had mild COVID-19 (a few samples of this study predate the infection). Cell type and time point are not known. CDR3 DNA: TGTGCCAGCAGCTTGTCCTATCGCGGGGTGGGAGATACGCAGTATTTT. Amino acids: CASSLSYRGVGDTQYF.